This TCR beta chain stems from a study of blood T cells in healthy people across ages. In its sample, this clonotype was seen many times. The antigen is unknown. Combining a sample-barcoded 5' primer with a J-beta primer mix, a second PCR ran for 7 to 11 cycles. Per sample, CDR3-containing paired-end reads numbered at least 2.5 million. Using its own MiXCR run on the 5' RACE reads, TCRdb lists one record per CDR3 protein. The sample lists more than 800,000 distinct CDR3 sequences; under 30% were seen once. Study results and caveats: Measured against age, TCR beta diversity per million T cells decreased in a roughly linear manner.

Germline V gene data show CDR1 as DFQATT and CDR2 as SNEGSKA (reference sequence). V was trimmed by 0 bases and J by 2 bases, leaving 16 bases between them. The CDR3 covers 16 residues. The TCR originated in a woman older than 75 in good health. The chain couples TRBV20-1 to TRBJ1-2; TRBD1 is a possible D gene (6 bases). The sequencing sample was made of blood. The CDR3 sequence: CSARDRDMTRNYGYTF. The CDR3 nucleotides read TGCAGTGCTAGAGATCGGGACATGACAAGAAACTATGGCTACACCTTC.